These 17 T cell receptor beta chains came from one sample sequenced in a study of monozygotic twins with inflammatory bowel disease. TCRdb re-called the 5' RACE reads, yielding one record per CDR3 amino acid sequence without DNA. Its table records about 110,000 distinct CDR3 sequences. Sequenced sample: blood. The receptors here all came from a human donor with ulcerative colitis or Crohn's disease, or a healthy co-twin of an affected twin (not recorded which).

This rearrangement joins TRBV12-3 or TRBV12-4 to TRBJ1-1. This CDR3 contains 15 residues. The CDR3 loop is CASSLYRGPNTEAFF.

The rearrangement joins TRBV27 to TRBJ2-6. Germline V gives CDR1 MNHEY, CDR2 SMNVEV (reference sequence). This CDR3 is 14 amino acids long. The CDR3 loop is CASRGFSGANVLTF.

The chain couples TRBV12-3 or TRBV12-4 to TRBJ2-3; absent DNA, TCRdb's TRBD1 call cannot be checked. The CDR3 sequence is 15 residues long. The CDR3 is CASSPTGGRGDTQYF.

CDR3 in amino acids: CASSQETGSTNEKLFF. The rearrangement joins TRBV3-1 to TRBJ1-4; TCRdb names TRBD1, which stays unverified in the absence of DNA. Germline V gene data show CDR1 as LGHDT and CDR2 as YNNKEL (reference sequence). The CDR3 sequence is 16 residues long.

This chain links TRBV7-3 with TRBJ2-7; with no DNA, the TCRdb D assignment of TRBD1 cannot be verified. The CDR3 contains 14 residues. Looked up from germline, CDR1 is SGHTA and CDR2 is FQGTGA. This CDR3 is CASSPRPGSYEQYF.

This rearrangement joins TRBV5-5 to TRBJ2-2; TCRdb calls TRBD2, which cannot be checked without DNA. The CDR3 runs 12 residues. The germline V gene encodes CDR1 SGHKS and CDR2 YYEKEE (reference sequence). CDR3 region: CASSSLGGELFF.

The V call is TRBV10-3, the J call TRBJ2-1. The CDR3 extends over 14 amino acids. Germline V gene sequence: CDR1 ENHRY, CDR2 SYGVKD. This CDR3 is CAISGVGISGEQFF.

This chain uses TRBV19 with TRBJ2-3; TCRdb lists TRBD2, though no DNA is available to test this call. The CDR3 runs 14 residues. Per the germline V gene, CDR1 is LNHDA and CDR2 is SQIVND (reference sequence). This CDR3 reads CASSRIGMSGAAYF.

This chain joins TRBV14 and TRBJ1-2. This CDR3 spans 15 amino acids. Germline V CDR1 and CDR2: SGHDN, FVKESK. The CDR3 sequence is CASSQGSPLVYGYTF.

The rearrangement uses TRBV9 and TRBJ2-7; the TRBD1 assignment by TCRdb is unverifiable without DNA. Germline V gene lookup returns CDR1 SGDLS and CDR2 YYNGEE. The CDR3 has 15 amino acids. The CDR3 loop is CASSVLPGESYEQYF.

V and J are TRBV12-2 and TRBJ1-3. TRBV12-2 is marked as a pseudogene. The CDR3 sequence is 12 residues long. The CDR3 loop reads CARRGGGNTIYF.

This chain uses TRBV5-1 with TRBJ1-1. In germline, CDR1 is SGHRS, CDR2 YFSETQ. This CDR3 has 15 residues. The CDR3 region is CASSFSDLRTGEAFF. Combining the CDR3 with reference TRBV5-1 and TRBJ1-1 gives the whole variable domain KAGVTQTPRYLIKTRGQQVTLSCSPISGHRSVSWYQQTPGQGLQFLFEYFSETQRNKGNFPGRFSGRQFSNSRSEMNVSTLELGDSALYLCASSFSDLRTGEAFFGQGTRLTVV.

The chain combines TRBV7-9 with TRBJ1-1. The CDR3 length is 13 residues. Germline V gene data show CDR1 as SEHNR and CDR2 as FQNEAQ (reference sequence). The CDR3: CASSLEAGTEAFF.

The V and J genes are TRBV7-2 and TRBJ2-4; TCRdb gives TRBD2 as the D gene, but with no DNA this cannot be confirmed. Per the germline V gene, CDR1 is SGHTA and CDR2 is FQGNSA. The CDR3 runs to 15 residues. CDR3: CASSLVGGVGNIQYF. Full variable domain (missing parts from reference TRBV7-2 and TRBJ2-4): GAGVSQSPSNKVTEKGKDVELRCDPISGHTALYWYRQSLGQGLEFLIYFQGNSAPDKSGLPSDRFSAERTGGSVSTLTIQRTQQEDSAVYLCASSLVGGVGNIQYFGAGTRLSVL.

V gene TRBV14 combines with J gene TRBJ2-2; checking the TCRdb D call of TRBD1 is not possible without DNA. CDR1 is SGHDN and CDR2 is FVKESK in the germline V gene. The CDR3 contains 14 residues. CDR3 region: CASSQEWGAGELFF.

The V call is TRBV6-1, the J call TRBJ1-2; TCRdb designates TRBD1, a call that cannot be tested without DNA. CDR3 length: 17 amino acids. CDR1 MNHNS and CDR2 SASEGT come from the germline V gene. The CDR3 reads CASSETRTAGGYYGYTF.

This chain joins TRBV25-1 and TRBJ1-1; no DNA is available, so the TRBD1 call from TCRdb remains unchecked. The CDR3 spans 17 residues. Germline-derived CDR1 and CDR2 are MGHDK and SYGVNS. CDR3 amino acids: CASSASAGTKRGTEAFF.